This TCR beta chain was retrieved from a study of tumor-infiltrating lymphocytes in localized non-small cell lung cancer. At the level of the study: Patients included smokers and never-smokers with various histologies, some sampled after neoadjuvant chemotherapy.

TCRdb's copy holds only in-frame clones and misses some; the assay was immunoSEQ multiplex PCR. The sample shows roughly 16,000 clones, over 70% of them seen only once. The CDR3 length is 12 residues. V gave up 4 bases and J gave up 7 bases, with 13 bases separating them. Germline V gene sequence: CDR1 SQVTM, CDR2 ANQGSEA. Study-wide findings and caveats: Recurrence-free survival showed no association with tumor T-cell fraction. T-cell fraction did not differ between immunotypes IM1 and IM2.

Note on this clone: Its specificity is not known.

This sequence was found in a human donor with non-small cell lung cancer. The rearrangement joins TRBV29-1 to TRBJ1-2; a weak D match, TRBD1 (5 bases). Sequenced input: lung tumor tissue. The CDR3 here is CSVATAGRGYTF. CDR3 sequence (DNA): TGCAGCGTTGCTACGGCAGGGCGTGGCTACACCTTC.